This T cell receptor beta chain was documented in a study of T cell responses to AZD1222 COVID-19 vaccine. Sequencing used immunoSEQ multiplex PCR; TCRdb keeps in-frame clones, though not all of them. This table has fewer than 150,000 clones, 70% to 90% appearing once. From germline, CDR1 is SGHNT and CDR2 YENEEA. There are 18 residues in the CDR3. Losses at the gene ends were 1 base for V and 7 bases for J; bases not matched to a gene: 13. The J gene is TRBJ2-1, the V gene TRBV11-3, with 10 bases that match TRBD2. The sequencing used peripheral blood, collected 28 days after the second AZD1222 dose. The source of this sequence is an adult who received the AZD1222 COVID-19 vaccine. This CDR3 reads CASSLGYGASGSRNEQFF. CDR3 sequence (DNA): TGTGCCAGCAGCTTAGGTTATGGGGCTAGCGGGAGCCGGAATGAGCAGTTCTTC.